The clone carrying this T cell receptor beta chain appeared many times. What it binds is not known. Looked up from germline, CDR1 is MNHNS and CDR2 is SASEGT. This CDR3 region has 14 residues. The junction had 10 bases not matched to a gene; V was cut back by 5 bases and J by 12 bases. Amplification of TCR alpha and beta CDR3 regions from RNA used iRepertoire nested multiplex PCR. TCRdb recomputed calls from the multiplex PCR reads with MiXCR, one row per CDR3 protein. The sample has some 85,000 distinct CDR3 sequences, around a quarter seen once; the top ten hold approximately 6.7%. This record belongs to a study of glioma-infiltrating T cells. Study-wide results and caveats: Very few CDR3 sequences were shared between tissue and blood.

The V and J genes are TRBV6-1 and TRBJ2-1; TRBD2 matches at 10 bases. The sequence was obtained from a human donor with low-grade glioma or glioblastoma, undergoing nonglioma brain surgery, or in good health (not recorded which). The sequenced sample was glioma tissue, nonneoplastic brain tissue, or PBMCs (not recorded which). The CDR3 loop reads CASSSGLATTLQFF. The CDR3 bases are TGTGCCAGCAGTTCGGGACTAGCGACCACTTTGCAGTTCTTC.